The entry below gives a single T cell receptor beta chain sequence along with its context. No antigen is known for it. No much larger clonotype is one base removed from it; base qualities were not supplied. The time point label, as the study defines it: baseline before first vaccination. The sample's treatment or condition label is to be understood as: meningococcal conjugate vaccine given as trial control. Samples from vaccinated people were obtained from the UK trials COV001 and COV002, which included a single-blind randomized controlled phase 2/3 trial of AZD1222 (ChAdOx1 nCoV-19) in healthy adults. Trial participant PBMC samples were collected at day 0 and day 28 after the second dose for TCRbeta chain sequencing. This sample is drawn from a study of T cell responses to AZD1222 COVID-19 vaccine (dated by TCRdb to about 2021). In the study overall: TCR sequencing covered 230 or so trial participants: about 210 given two doses of AZD1222 and around 26 given two doses of MenACWY control vaccine. Trial participants were enrolled by age into subgroups of 18-55, 56-69 and 70-plus years, and roughly 150, 30 and 60 TCR-sequenced participants, respectively, were included in these subgroups. On the study overall, not on this receptor specifically: After two AZD1222 doses, both the breadth and the depth of spike-specific TCRs were significantly higher than at day 0 and than in MenACWY recipients. Vaccine-associated CD4 TCRs spanned the whole spike protein, with dominant responses in regions 160-218 and 743-854. Most participants were white British and females outnumbered males, and the authors suggested that clonal diversity may have been underestimated. Reportedly, close to half of the unique spike-specific TCRs recognized epitopes lying outside the regions that are mutated in the B.1.351 and B.1.1.7 variants. The 56-69-year group was small, and its depth increase did not reach significance, likely because of low power. Conclusions about previously exposed vaccinees are limited because only 5 or 6 AZD1222 recipients were SARS-CoV-2 seropositive at baseline. Because no samples from the day 14 peak response were available, repertoires could be characterized only after the peak T cell response.

The CDR3 covers 15 residues, taking in both the cysteine and the phenylalanine. Here the CDR3 DNA is all that survives: 45 bases in frame from base 1. CDR1 SNHLY and CDR2 FYNNEI are derived from the germline V gene. At the junction V is shortened by 0 bases and J by 4 bases, with 12 bases in between. The CDR3 regions of human TCRbeta chains were analyzed by immunosequencing. On the study's bioinformatics: Repertoire TCRs were checked for matches against a reference library of SARS-CoV-2-specific TCRs that had been generated using the MIRA antigen-specificity platform. Breadth was defined as the fraction of unique TCRs that were SARS-CoV-2-associated, and depth was defined as the fraction of total T cells that were SARS-CoV-2-associated. Using the MIRA data, each spike-specific TCR was mapped to the spike region that the TCR reacts to and placed in a CD4 or CD8 class. Log10-transformed breadth and depth values were compared by one-way ANOVA with Sidak's multiple comparisons tests. In its TCRdb copy, this immuneACCESS table keeps in-frame sequences only and misses some clones. Where compared with another copy, unresolved V genes explain less than half of these, and the others have no known cause. The V and J calls and clone size were taken over from that table, and D and trimming were inferred from the DNA. Across this sample there are 50,000 to 70,000 clones, with 85% to 90% seen only once. The leading ten clones occupy approximately 19% of the sample.

Sequences were derived from peripheral blood, sampled on day 0 of MenACWY control vaccination. The receptor was derived from an adult in good health. Here the chain combines TRBV2 and TRBJ1-2; the D gene remains uncertain. The nucleotide sequence is TGTGCCAGCAGTGAAGCGCGTCAGGCGAGCTATGGCTACACCTTC. Translated, it reads CASSEARQASYGYTF.